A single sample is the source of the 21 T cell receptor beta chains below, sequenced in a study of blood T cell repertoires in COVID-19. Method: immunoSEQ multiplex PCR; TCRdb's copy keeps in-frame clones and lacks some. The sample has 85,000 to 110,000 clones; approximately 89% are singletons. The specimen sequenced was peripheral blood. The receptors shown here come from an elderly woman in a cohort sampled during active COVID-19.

The CDR3 is CASIANGEAFF. CDR3 sequence (DNA): TGCGCCAGCATCGCGAATGGTGAAGCTTTCTTT. This chain connects TRBV5-1 to TRBJ1-1; no definite D call. V lost 6 bases, J lost 7 bases, and 10 bases lay in between. Germline lookup yields CDR1 SGHRS and CDR2 YFSETQ. The CDR3 is 11 amino acids.

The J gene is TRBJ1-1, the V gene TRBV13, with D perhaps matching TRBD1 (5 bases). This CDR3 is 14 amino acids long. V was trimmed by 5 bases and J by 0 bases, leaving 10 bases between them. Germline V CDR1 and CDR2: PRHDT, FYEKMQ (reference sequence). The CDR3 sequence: CASSIGHLNTEAFF. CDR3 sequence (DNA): TGTGCCAGCAGCATCGGACACCTGAACACTGAAGCTTTCTTT.

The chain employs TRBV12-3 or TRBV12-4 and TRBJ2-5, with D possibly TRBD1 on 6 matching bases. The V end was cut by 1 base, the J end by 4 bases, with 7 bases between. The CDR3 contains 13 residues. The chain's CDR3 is CASSLVGGETQYF. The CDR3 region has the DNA TGTGCCAGCAGTTTAGTAGGGGGAGAGACCCAGTACTTC.

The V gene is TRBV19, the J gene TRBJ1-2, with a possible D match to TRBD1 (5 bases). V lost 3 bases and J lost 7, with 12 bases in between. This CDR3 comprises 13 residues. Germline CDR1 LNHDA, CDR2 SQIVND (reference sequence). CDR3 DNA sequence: TGTGCCAGTAGTATGGGCAGGGATGTTGGCTACACCTTC. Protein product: CASSMGRDVGYTF. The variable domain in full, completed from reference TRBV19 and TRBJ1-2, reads DGGITQSPKYLFRKEGQNVTLSCEQNLNHDAMYWYRQDPGQGLRLIYYSQIVNDFQKGDIAEGYSVSREKKESFPLTVTSAQKNPTAFYLCASSMGRDVGYTFGSGTRLTVV.

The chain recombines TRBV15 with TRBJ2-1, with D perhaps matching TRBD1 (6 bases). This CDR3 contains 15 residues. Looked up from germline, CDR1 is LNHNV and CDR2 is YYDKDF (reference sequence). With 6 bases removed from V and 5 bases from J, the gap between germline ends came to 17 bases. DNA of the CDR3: TGTGCCACCAGACCTGGGGGCCCACCCGACAATGAGCAGTTCTTC. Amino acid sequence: CATRPGGPPDNEQFF.

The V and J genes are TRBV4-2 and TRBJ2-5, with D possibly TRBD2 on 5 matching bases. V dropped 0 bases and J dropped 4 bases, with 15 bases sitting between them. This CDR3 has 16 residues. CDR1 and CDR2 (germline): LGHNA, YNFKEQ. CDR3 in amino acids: CASSQDGLALGETQYF. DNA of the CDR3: TGTGCCAGCAGCCAAGATGGGCTAGCCCTAGGAGAGACCCAGTACTTC.

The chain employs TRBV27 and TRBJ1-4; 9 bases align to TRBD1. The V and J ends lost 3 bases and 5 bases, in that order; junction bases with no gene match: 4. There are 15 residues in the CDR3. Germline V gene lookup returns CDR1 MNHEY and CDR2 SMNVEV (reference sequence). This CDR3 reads CASSFRGTGNEKLFF. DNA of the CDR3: TGTGCCAGCAGTTTTAGAGGGACAGGGAATGAAAAACTGTTTTTT.

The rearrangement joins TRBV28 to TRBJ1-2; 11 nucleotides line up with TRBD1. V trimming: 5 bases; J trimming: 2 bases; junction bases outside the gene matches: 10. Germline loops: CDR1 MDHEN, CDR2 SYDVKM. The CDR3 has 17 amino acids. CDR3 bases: TGTGCCAGCAGTCTCGCGCCTGGGACAGGGGGGAACTATGGCTACACCTTC. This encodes CASSLAPGTGGNYGYTF.

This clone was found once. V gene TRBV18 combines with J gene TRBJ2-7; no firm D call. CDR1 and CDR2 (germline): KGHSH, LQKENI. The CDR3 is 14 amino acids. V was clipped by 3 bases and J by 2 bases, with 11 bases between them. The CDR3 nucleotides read TGTGCCAGCTCACCTGGGCATTCTCCCTACGAGCAGTACTTC. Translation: CASSPGHSPYEQYF.

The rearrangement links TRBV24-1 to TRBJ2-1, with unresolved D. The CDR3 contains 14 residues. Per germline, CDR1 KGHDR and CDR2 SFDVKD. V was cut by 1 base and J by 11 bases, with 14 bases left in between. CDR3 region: CATSDFASGGKQFF. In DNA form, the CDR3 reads TGTGCCACCAGTGATTTCGCCTCAGGTGGTAAGCAGTTCTTC.

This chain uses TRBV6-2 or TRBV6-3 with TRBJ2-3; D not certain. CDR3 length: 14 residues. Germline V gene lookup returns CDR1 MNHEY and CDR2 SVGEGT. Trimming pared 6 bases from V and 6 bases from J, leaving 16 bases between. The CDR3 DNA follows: TGTGCCAGCAGCCCGGCCGTCACCGGGGATACGCAGTATTTT. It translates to CASSPAVTGDTQYF.

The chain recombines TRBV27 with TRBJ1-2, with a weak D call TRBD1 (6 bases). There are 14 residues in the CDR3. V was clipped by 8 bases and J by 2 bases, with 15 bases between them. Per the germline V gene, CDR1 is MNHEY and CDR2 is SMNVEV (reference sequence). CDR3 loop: CASSSGTTNYGYTF. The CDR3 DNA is TGTGCCAGCTCTTCCGGGACAACGAACTATGGCTACACCTTC.

CDR3 sequence: CASMKGYSYNEQFF. The CDR3 DNA reads as TGTGCCAGCATGAAGGGGTACTCCTACAATGAGCAGTTCTTC. This rearrangement joins TRBV21-1 to TRBJ2-1; the DNA was not compared with TRBD1, the D call given in the table. TRBV21-1 constitutes a pseudogene. The CDR3 length is 14 residues.

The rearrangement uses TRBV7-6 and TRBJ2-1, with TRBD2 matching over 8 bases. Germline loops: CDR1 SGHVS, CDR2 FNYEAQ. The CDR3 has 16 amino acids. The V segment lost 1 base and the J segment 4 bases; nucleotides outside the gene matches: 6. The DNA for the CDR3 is TGTGCCAGCAGCTTAGGGTCGGGAGGGGGATACAATGAGCAGTTCTTC. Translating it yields CASSLGSGGGYNEQFF.

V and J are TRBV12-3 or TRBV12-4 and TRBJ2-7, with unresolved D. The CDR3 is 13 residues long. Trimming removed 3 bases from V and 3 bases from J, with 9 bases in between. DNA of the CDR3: TGTGCCAGCAGTTTTGAGACAAACTACGAGCAGTACTTC. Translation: CASSFETNYEQYF.

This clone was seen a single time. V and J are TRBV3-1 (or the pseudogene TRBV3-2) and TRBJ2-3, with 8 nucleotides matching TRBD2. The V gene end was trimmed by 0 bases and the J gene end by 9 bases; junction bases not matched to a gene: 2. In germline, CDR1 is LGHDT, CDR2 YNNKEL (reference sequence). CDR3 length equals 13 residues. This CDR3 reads CASSQDRGGTQYF. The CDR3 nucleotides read TGTGCCAGCAGCCAAGATCGGGGGGGCACGCAGTATTTT.

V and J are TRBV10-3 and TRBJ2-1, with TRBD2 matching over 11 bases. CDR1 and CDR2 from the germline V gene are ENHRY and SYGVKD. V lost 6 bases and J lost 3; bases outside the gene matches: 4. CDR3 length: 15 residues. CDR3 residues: CAIRNSGGDYNEQFF. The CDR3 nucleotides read TGTGCCATCAGGAATAGCGGGGGGGACTACAATGAGCAGTTCTTC.

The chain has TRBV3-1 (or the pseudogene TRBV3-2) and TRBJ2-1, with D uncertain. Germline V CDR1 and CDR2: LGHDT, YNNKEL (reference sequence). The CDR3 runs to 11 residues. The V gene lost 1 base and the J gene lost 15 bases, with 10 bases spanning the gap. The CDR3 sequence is CASSQGGFGFF. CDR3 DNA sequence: TGTGCCAGCAGCCAAGGCGGATTCGGGTTCTTC.

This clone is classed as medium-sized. CDR3 loop: CASSFLSLGAGEYSNEQFF. The CDR3, as DNA: TGTGCCAGCAGTTTCCTCTCATTGGGGGCGGGAGAATACTCCAATGAGCAGTTCTTC. J is TRBJ2-1 and V is TRBV28; D is possibly TRBD2 (7 bases). The V and J ends lost 3 bases and 6 bases respectively, with 27 bases between them. Germline V gives CDR1 MDHEN, CDR2 SYDVKM. This CDR3 spans 19 amino acids.

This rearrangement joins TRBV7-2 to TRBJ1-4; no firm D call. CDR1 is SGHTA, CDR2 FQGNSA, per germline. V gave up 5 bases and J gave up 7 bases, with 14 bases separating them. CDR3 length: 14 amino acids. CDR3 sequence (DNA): TGTGCCAGCAGCCTACCCCCCGTATTTGAAAAACTGTTTTTT. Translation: CASSLPPVFEKLFF.

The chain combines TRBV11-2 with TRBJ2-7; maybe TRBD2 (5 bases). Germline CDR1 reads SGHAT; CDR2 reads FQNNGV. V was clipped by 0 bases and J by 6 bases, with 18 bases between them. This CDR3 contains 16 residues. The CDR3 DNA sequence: TGTGCCAGCAGCTTAGATCTCCGGACTCCCCTCTCCGAGCAGTACTTC. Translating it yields CASSLDLRTPLSEQYF.